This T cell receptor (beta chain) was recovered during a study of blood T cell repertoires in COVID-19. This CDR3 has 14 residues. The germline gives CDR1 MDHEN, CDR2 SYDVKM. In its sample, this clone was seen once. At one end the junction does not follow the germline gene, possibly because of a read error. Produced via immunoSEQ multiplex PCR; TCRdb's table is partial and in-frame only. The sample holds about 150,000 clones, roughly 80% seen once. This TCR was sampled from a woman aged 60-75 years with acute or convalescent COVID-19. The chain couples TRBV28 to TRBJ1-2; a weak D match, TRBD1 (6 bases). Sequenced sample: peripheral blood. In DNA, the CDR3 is TGTGCCAGCAGCTTATCTTCAGGGGTTGGAGTCTACACCTTC. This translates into CASSLSSGVGVYTF.